Following are 21 T cell receptor beta chains from one sample sequenced in a study of T cell responses to AZD1222 COVID-19 vaccine. Here immunoSEQ multiplex PCR was the method, and the copy in TCRdb shows in-frame clones only, minus some. The data show approximately 130,000 clones, with roughly 93% seen just once and under 4% held by the top ten. The source material was peripheral blood, sampled on day 0 of AZD1222 vaccination. The receptor source for this set is an adult in good health.

The chain carries TRBV9 and TRBJ1-6; tentatively, D is TRBD1 (5 bases). Trimming removed 0 bases from V and 7 bases from J, with 8 bases in between. Germline V CDR1 and CDR2: SGDLS, YYNGEE. This CDR3 is built from 14 residues. The CDR3 coding sequence is TGTGCCAGCAGCGTAGAGGGGAAGAATTCACCCCTCCACTTT. This sequence encodes CASSVEGKNSPLHF. Supplemented by reference TRBV9 and TRBJ1-6, the full variable domain reads DSGVTQTPKHLITATGQRVTLRCSPRSGDLSVYWYQQSLDQGLQFLIQYYNGEERAKGNILERFSAQQFPDLHSELNLSSLELGDSALYFCASSVEGKNSPLHFGNGTRLTVT.

DNA for the CDR3: TGTGCCAGCAGCGACAGGGGAAAAGAGACCCAGTACTTC. It encodes CASSDRGKETQYF. This chain joins TRBV11-3 and TRBJ2-5; 8 bases map to TRBD1. The germline V gene encodes CDR1 SGHNT and CDR2 YENEEA. V lost 5 bases and J lost 3; bases outside the gene matches: 2. This CDR3 has 13 residues.

The rearrangement uses TRBV6-5 and TRBJ1-3; 8 bases map to TRBD1. Trimming removed 6 bases from V and 1 base from J; junction bases left unmatched: 5. From germline, CDR1 is MNHEY and CDR2 SVGAGI. This CDR3 has 15 amino acids. The CDR3 DNA is TGTGCCAGCAGCCGGACAGGGTTTTCTGGAAACACCATATATTTT. Translated: CASSRTGFSGNTIYF.

The genes are TRBV5-1 and TRBJ1-5, with D possibly being TRBD1 (5 bases). Germline V gene sequence: CDR1 SGHRS, CDR2 YFSETQ. V was trimmed by 1 base and J by 8 bases, leaving 13 bases between them. The CDR3 spans 14 residues. The CDR3 is CASSLNTGGEPQHF. The DNA for the CDR3 is TGCGCCAGCAGCTTGAACACAGGAGGGGAGCCCCAGCATTTT.

This CDR3 reads CASSCFRDSLGEQYF. The CDR3 coding sequence is TGTGCCAGCAGCTGCTTCCGGGACTCCTTGGGCGAGCAGTACTTC. The chain combines TRBV12-1 with TRBJ2-7; the tabulated D call, TRBD2, remains unverified against the DNA. TRBV12-1 is given as a pseudogene. This CDR3 comprises 15 residues.

The gene calls are TRBV15 and TRBJ1-1; perhaps TRBD1 as D (6 bases). This CDR3 spans 14 amino acids. CDR1 is LNHNV, CDR2 YYDKDF, per germline (reference sequence). V was clipped by 3 bases and J by 3 bases, with 11 bases between them. The CDR3 reads CATSRAGVDTEAFF. Here the CDR3 DNA reads TGTGCCACCAGCAGGGCAGGGGTGGACACTGAAGCTTTCTTT.

This chain joins TRBV7-8 and TRBJ2-5; tentatively, D is TRBD2 (6 bases). Trimming left V 0 bases short and J 4 bases short, with 9 bases between. Germline values: CDR1 SGHVS, CDR2 FQNEAQ. CDR3 length: 14 amino acids. CDR3 nucleotide sequence: TGTGCCAGCAGCTTAGCGCGGGGTGGAGAGACCCAGTACTTC. Its protein is CASSLARGGETQYF.

The CDR3 region is CASSPPTGPDYGYTF. CDR3 sequence (DNA): TGTGCCAGCTCACCACCGACAGGGCCCGACTATGGCTACACCTTC. The chain recombines TRBV18 with TRBJ1-2, with TRBD1 matching over 7 bases. CDR1 and CDR2 from the germline V gene are KGHSH and LQKENI. The CDR3 loop spans 15 amino acids. The V gene end was trimmed by 0 bases and the J gene end by 3 bases; junction bases not matched to a gene: 4. The variable domain in full, completed from reference TRBV18 and TRBJ1-2, reads NAGVMQNPRHLVRRRGQEARLRCSPMKGHSHVYWYRQLPEEGLKFMVYLQKENIIDESGMPKERFSAEFPKEGPSILRIQQVVRGDSAAYFCASSPPTGPDYGYTFGSGTRLTVV.

The rearrangement joins TRBV25-1 to TRBJ1-5; 9 bases agree with TRBD1. Germline trimming cut 6 bases from V and 5 bases from J; bases unmatched to any gene: 8. CDR1 MGHDK and CDR2 SYGVNS come from the germline V gene. The CDR3 sequence is 15 residues long. The chain's CDR3 is CASRATGGDHQPQHF. Written as DNA, the CDR3 is TGTGCCAGCAGGGCTACAGGGGGCGATCATCAGCCCCAGCATTTT.

This clone was seen just once. The rearrangement joins TRBV6-1 to TRBJ1-5; TRBD1 is a possible D gene (5 bases). V gave up 3 bases and J gave up 6 bases, with 12 bases separating them. In germline, CDR1 is MNHNS, CDR2 SASEGT. This CDR3 has 14 amino acids. CDR3 loop: CASSEGGGGQPQHF. Here the CDR3 DNA reads TGTGCCAGCAGTGAGGGGGGAGGAGGTCAGCCCCAGCATTTT.

CDR3 in DNA: TGTGCCAGCAGCGTAGAGCTGGACTCCTACGAGCAGTACTTC. Translated, it gives CASSVELDSYEQYF. V and J are TRBV9 and TRBJ2-7; D not resolved. The ends were cut back, 0 bases at V and 0 bases at J, with 7 bases in the middle. CDR1 SGDLS and CDR2 YYNGEE come from the germline V gene. CDR3 length: 14 residues.

V is TRBV9 and J is TRBJ1-2, with D uncertain. Trimming took 3 bases from V and 8 from J, leaving 11 bases between them. CDR3 length equals 12 residues. From germline, CDR1 is SGDLS and CDR2 YYNGEE. The CDR3 loop is CASSAREGGYTF. The CDR3 DNA reads as TGTGCCAGCAGCGCTCGGGAAGGAGGCTACACCTTC.

This clone showed up just once. The chain carries TRBV5-4 and TRBJ2-4, with D tentatively TRBD2 (5 bases). Germline values: CDR1 SGHNT, CDR2 YYREEE (reference sequence). V lost 0 bases and J lost 0, with 13 bases in between. This CDR3 spans 17 amino acids. The CDR3 DNA is TGTGCCAGCAGCTTGGGACTACACGAAGTAGCCAAAAACATTCAGTACTTC. Protein product: CASSLGLHEVAKNIQYF.

The chain is built from TRBV4-2 and TRBJ1-5; 10 nucleotides align to TRBD1. From germline, CDR1 is LGHNA and CDR2 YNFKEQ. The CDR3 runs to 14 residues. The V and J ends lost 3 bases and 7 bases, in that order; junction bases with no gene match: 3. The CDR3 bases are TGTGCCAGCAGCCACGGACAGGGGGGACAGCCCCAGCATTTT. This gives the protein CASSHGQGGQPQHF.

The gene calls are TRBV19 and TRBJ1-4; D not resolved. Trimming pared 1 base from V and 0 bases from J, leaving 9 bases between. CDR1 and CDR2 from the germline V gene are LNHDA and SQIVND (reference sequence). The CDR3 length is 16 residues. The CDR3 loop reads CASSIGRTATNEKLFF. As DNA, the CDR3 is TGTGCCAGTAGTATAGGACGGACTGCAACTAATGAAAAACTGTTTTTT.

The rearrangement uses TRBV28 and TRBJ1-2, with D possibly being TRBD1 (6 bases). Trimming took off 4 bases at V and 4 bases at J, with 10 bases between the two ends. This CDR3 spans 13 amino acids. The V gene's germline CDR1 is MDHEN and CDR2 SYDVKM. CDR3 DNA: TGTGCCAGCAGTTCCCGGACAGCCTATGGCTACACCTTC. Protein sequence: CASSSRTAYGYTF.

The count of this clone is one. The chain couples TRBV28 to TRBJ1-5; D uncertain. CDR1 and CDR2 from the germline V gene are MDHEN and SYDVKM. V lost 7 bases and J 5 bases, leaving 12 bases between the germline ends. This CDR3 is built from 13 residues. The CDR3 sequence: CASNKERYQPQHF. The CDR3 bases are TGTGCCAGCAACAAGGAGAGATATCAGCCCCAGCATTTT.

This chain connects TRBV2 to TRBJ2-3; 7 bases map to TRBD1. Germline values: CDR1 SNHLY, CDR2 FYNNEI. J gave up 3 bases and V 3 bases, and 3 bases lay outside the gene matches. The CDR3 is 14 amino acids. The CDR3 nucleotides are TGTGCCAGCAGTGACAGGGGGTTAACAGATACGCAGTATTTT. As protein: CASSDRGLTDTQYF.

The V call is TRBV28, the J call TRBJ2-1; TRBD2 agrees at 11 bases. This CDR3 region has 15 residues. The V and J ends lost 6 bases and 5 bases, in that order; junction bases with no gene match: 6. Germline V CDR1 and CDR2: MDHEN, SYDVKM. The CDR3 reads CASRATSGIDNEQFF. CDR3 bases: TGTGCCAGCAGAGCGACTAGCGGGATAGACAATGAGCAGTTCTTC.

The rearrangement links TRBV11-3 to TRBJ2-1; TRBD2 agrees at 10 bases. CDR3 length: 16 residues. Per germline, CDR1 SGHNT and CDR2 YENEEA. V shed 4 bases, J shed 7 bases, and the junction held 10 bases outside the gene matches. CDR3 loop: CASSYHSSGSRNEQFF. The CDR3 DNA sequence: TGTGCCAGCAGCTACCATTCTAGCGGGAGTAGGAATGAGCAGTTCTTC.

The gene calls are TRBV27 and TRBJ1-1; tentative D call: TRBD1 (6 bases). Germline assignment: CDR1 MNHEY and CDR2 SMNVEV (reference sequence). Between the trimmed V and J ends, which lost 8 bases and 3 bases, there was a span of 16 bases. This CDR3 is 14 amino acids long. CDR3 DNA sequence: TGTGCCAGCGCATTAGGACAGTCATACACTGAAGCTTTCTTT. It encodes CASALGQSYTEAFF.